These T cell receptor beta chains were read from a single sample in a study of CD8 T cells in Susac syndrome. TCRdb ran MiXCR on the immunoSEQ multiplex PCR reads and lists one entry per CDR3 protein. The table has more than 120,000 distinct CDR3 sequences, roughly 95% seen once; the top ten hold more than 0.065%. Sample: CD4+ T cells from PBMCs. The receptors stem from a human donor in good health. CDR3s include the opening cysteine and the closing phenylalanine or tryptophan. The D gene is left open where the match is weak. Expanded clones get a size class; other rows say once, few or many, or leave the size out.

j_gene | v_gene | d_gene | abundance | CDR3nt | CDR3aa
TRBJ2-4 | TRBV5-1 | TRBD1 | . | TGCGCCAGCAGCACCCGGGACAGGGGGCGGAACATTCAGTACTTC | CASSTRDRGRNIQYF
TRBJ2-5 | TRBV27 | . | . | TGTGCCAGCAGCTCGACGCAGGGTTTTGGAGAGACCCAGTACTTC | CASSSTQGFGETQYF
TRBJ2-7 | TRBV7-2 | TRBD1 | . | TGTGCCAGCAGTACGGGACAGCTCCTCTCCTACGAGCAGTACTTC | CASSTGQLLSYEQYF
TRBJ2-1 | TRBV19 | . | . | TGTGCCAGTAGTGAACCGACCGGGACTGTTGGCTACAATGAGCAGTTCTTC | CASSEPTGTVGYNEQFF
TRBJ2-1 | TRBV6-5 | . | . | TGTGCCAGCAGATCCACCAGGGTCCACAATGAGCAGTTCTTC | CASRSTRVHNEQFF
TRBJ1-5 | TRBV19 | . | . | TGTGCCAGTAGTTCCTTATTTCAGGGGAATCAGCCCCAGCATTTT | CASSSLFQGNQPQHF
TRBJ2-1 | TRBV30 | . | . | TGTGCCTGGAGTTTCCGTTTCGGGCTACTAACGGTCCATGAGCAGTTCTTC | CAWSFRFGLLTVHEQFF
TRBJ1-1 | TRBV7-2 | TRBD1 | . | TGTGCCAGCAGCTTCCGGACAGGGGGAGCTTTCTTT | CASSFRTGGAFF
TRBJ2-3 | TRBV7-9 | . | . | TGTGCCAGCAGCCACCGAGGAGGTCAACGCACAGATACGCAGTATTTT | CASSHRGGQRTDTQYF
TRBJ2-2 | TRBV2 | TRBD2 | . | TGTGCCAGCAGTGAACTAGCGGGAGGGATCGGGGAGCTGTTTTTT | CASSELAGGIGELFF
TRBJ2-1 | TRBV29-1 | TRBD1 | . | TGCAGCGTTGATACCGATAGGCCGAGACAGGGTATAAATGAGCAGTTCTTC | CSVDTDRPRQGINEQFF
TRBJ2-1 | TRBV30 | TRBD1 | once | TGTGCCTGGAGTCAGGGGGCAGTAGTTCTCTCCTACAATGAGCAGTTCTTC | CAWSQGAVVLSYNEQFF
TRBJ2-7 | TRBV29-1 | . | . | TGCAGCGTCGATTCCGGGACACACTACGAGCAGTACTTC | CSVDSGTHYEQYF
TRBJ2-5 | TRBV12-3/TRBV12-4 | TRBD2 | . | TGTGCCAGCAGTTTATCGACTAGCGGTAAAGAGACCCAGTACTTC | CASSLSTSGKETQYF
TRBJ2-2 | TRBV18 | . | . | TGTGCCAGCTCACCACAGGGCCCAGGGAACACCGGGGAGCTGTTTTTT | CASSPQGPGNTGELFF
TRBJ2-1 | TRBV2 | TRBD2 | . | TGTGCCAGCAGGCGGGAGTCCAATGAGCAGTTCTTC | CASRRESNEQFF
TRBJ1-5 | TRBV7-9 | TRBD1 | . | TGTGCCAGCAGCTTGACAGGGGCTCAGCCCCAGCATTTT | CASSLTGAQPQHF
TRBJ1-2 | TRBV29-1 | . | . | TGCAGCGCTGATCCCGGGGATAGCTACACCTTC | CSADPGDSYTF
TRBJ2-1 | TRBV6-1 | . | . | TGTGCCATCAACAGGGGGGGATACAATGAGCAGTTCTTC | CAINRGGYNEQFF
TRBJ2-1 | TRBV10-3 | TRBD1 | . | TGTGCCATCAGTGAGTCGACAGGGCGAAATGAGCAGTTCTTC | CAISESTGRNEQFF
TRBJ1-5 | TRBV7-9 | TRBD1 | . | TGTGCCAGCAGCAATACCGGGACAGGGGACCAGCCCCAGCATTTT | CASSNTGTGDQPQHF
TRBJ2-7 | TRBV4-1 | TRBD2 | once | TGCGCCAGCAGCCACGGACTAGCGAAGAGCTCCTACGAGCAGTACTTC | CASSHGLAKSSYEQYF
TRBJ2-1 | TRBV18 | TRBD2 | few | TGTGCCAGCTCACCATTAGCGGGAGGGTCCTACAATGAGCAGTTCTTC | CASSPLAGGSYNEQFF
TRBJ1-1 | TRBV18 | . | . | TGTGCCAGCTCACCAAGGGCAGGGATCACTGAAGCTTTCTTT | CASSPRAGITEAFF
TRBJ1-1 | TRBV29-1 | . | . | TGCAGCGTTGTCTCTGGGGGGTTGAACACTGAAGCTTTCTTT | CSVVSGGLNTEAFF
TRBJ1-2 | TRBV10-3 | . | . | TGTGCCATCAGTGAGGAGGGCTATGGCTACACCTTC | CAISEEGYGYTF
TRBJ2-1 | TRBV12-3/TRBV12-4 | . | . | TGTGCCAGCAGTAAGGGAGAAAACAATGAGCAGTTCTTC | CASSKGENNEQFF
TRBJ2-5 | TRBV18 | . | . | TGTGCCAGCTCACCACGTAGGACAGACCAAGAGACCCAGTACTTC | CASSPRRTDQETQYF
TRBJ2-3 | TRBV14 | . | . | TGTGCCAGCAGCCAAGATTTTGCGGCGGATACGCAGTATTTT | CASSQDFAADTQYF
TRBJ2-3 | TRBV5-4 | TRBD1 | . | TGTGCCAGCAGCTTGGTAGGGGGCTCAGATACGCAGTATTTT | CASSLVGGSDTQYF
TRBJ1-1 | TRBV5-1 | TRBD1 | . | TGCGCCAGCAGCCGGGACAGCCCCGGGGAGGCTTTCTTT | CASSRDSPGEAFF
TRBJ2-5 | TRBV5-4 | TRBD1 | once | TGTGCCAGCAGCCGGGACAGGGGGTATCAAGAGACCCAGTACTTC | CASSRDRGYQETQYF
TRBJ1-2 | TRBV29-1 | . | . | TGCAGCGTTGGCCAGGGACCTTATGGCTACACCTTC | CSVGQGPYGYTF
TRBJ2-7 | TRBV4-1 | . | . | TGCGCCAGCAGCCAACTTAGCCCTCCCTACGAGCAGTACTTC | CASSQLSPPYEQYF
TRBJ2-3 | TRBV4-1 | TRBD2 | once | TGCGCCAGCAGCCTGCCGGGACTAGCGGGGGCTCAGACAGATACGCAGTATTTT | CASSLPGLAGAQTDTQYF
TRBJ2-3 | TRBV7-9 | TRBD2 | once | TGTGCCAGCAGCGAGACTAGCGGGAGGCCCCCAGATACGCAGTATTTT | CASSETSGRPPDTQYF
TRBJ1-1 | TRBV2 | . | . | TGTGCCAGCAGTGAATTGAACAGCGTGAACAGTGAAGCTTTCTTT | CASSELNSVNSEAFF
TRBJ1-1 | TRBV30 | . | . | TGTGCCTGGAGGGGGGATGTGGGGGCTGAAGCTTTCTTT | CAWRGDVGAEAFF
TRBJ1-1 | TRBV30 | . | . | TGTGCCTGGAGTATACACAGGGACACTGAAGCTTTCTTT | CAWSIHRDTEAFF
TRBJ2-1 | TRBV28 | TRBD2 | . | TGTGCCAGCAGCCCAAGAGTTGGTAGCGGGGGTCCGTTCTTC | CASSPRVGSGGPFF
TRBJ1-1 | TRBV7-2 | . | . | TGTGCCAGCAGCCAAACCGAAGCTTTCTTT | CASSQTEAFF
TRBJ1-4 | TRBV30 | . | . | TGTGCCTGGCGAGGGGTCCTTAATGAAAAACTGTTTTTT | CAWRGVLNEKLFF
TRBJ1-1 | TRBV20-1 | . | . | TGCAGTGCTAGAGATGTTGCAGACGAAGCTTTCTTT | CSARDVADEAFF
TRBJ2-1 | TRBV6-6 | . | . | TGTGCCAGCAGTTACGAATCCTACAATGAGCAGTTCTTC | CASSYESYNEQFF
TRBJ2-5 | TRBV2 | . | . | TGTGCCAGCAGTGGTAGGTTGGAGACCCAGTACTTC | CASSGRLETQYF
TRBJ1-1 | TRBV6-5 | . | . | TGTGCCAGCAGCAGGTCGCGGGGGATGAACACTGAAGCTTTCTTT | CASSRSRGMNTEAFF
TRBJ1-1 | TRBV12-3/TRBV12-4 | . | . | TGTGCCAGCAGTTTACCGGGGGGCGAAGGCACTGAAGCTTTCTTT | CASSLPGGEGTEAFF
TRBJ2-7 | TRBV27 | . | . | TGTGCCAGCAGTCGCCCTCCGGCAGGGCGCTACGAGCAGTACTTC | CASSRPPAGRYEQYF
TRBJ2-4 | TRBV7-2 | TRBD1 | . | TGTGCCAGCAGTTTAGTCGGGACAGGGGCTAAAAACATTCAGTACTTC | CASSLVGTGAKNIQYF
TRBJ2-7 | TRBV18 | TRBD1 | . | TGTGCCAGCTCACCGCCCGGGACAGGGGTTCTCTACGAGCAGTACTTC | CASSPPGTGVLYEQYF
TRBJ2-7 | TRBV5-1 | . | . | TGCGCCAGCAAGTATGCAGACTACGAGCAGTACTTC | CASKYADYEQYF
TRBJ1-1 | TRBV20-1 | TRBD1 | few | TGCAGTGCCCCAGGACAGGGGAACACTGAAGCTTTCTTT | CSAPGQGNTEAFF
TRBJ2-1 | TRBV3-1 | . | . | TGTGCCAGCAGCCAAGATCCTACTAGCAAGGAGCAGTTCTTC | CASSQDPTSKEQFF
TRBJ2-3 | TRBV7-2 | . | . | TGTGCCAGCAGCTTAGCCGGGACACAGAGCACAGATACGCAGTATTTT | CASSLAGTQSTDTQYF
TRBJ2-7 | TRBV5-6 | . | . | TGTGCCAGCAGCTTTAGACTTCTGTCGGGAGAGTACGTGCAGTACTTC | CASSFRLLSGEYVQYF
TRBJ2-3 | TRBV7-2 | . | . | TGTGCCAGCAGCGGGGGTTCCACAGATACGCAGTATTTT | CASSGGSTDTQYF
TRBJ1-1 | TRBV6-6 | . | . | TGTGCCAGCAGCCTCCAGTACCCCGCAGGTGAAGCTTTCTTT | CASSLQYPAGEAFF
TRBJ1-2 | TRBV24-1 | . | . | TGTGCCACCAGTGACCCCAAGGGAGTCTACACCTTC | CATSDPKGVYTF
TRBJ2-7 | TRBV7-9 | . | . | TGTGCCAGCACCCGCGATCAGGGGTACGAGCAGTACTTC | CASTRDQGYEQYF